The 20 T cell receptor beta chains below were found in one sample sequenced in a study of blood T cell repertoires in COVID-19 (TCRdb year 2020). The receptor library was made with the immunoSEQ multiplex PCR assay. TCRdb provides this immuneACCESS table in a form limited to in-frame rearrangements. Some clones are lacking; in checked studies, under half of them reflect an unresolved V gene, and why the rest are absent is not known. Here the sample has some 47,000 clones; more than 75% occur a single time. Over 2% of the sample goes to the ten largest clones. The specimen sequenced was peripheral blood. The receptors stem from a woman aged 55-69 years with acute or convalescent COVID-19.

V usage is TRBV2 and J usage is TRBJ1-1, with TRBD1 as a possible D gene (5 bases). The CDR3 is 16 residues long. Trimming left V 5 bases short and J 1 base short, with 17 bases between. CDR1 is SNHLY, CDR2 FYNNEI, per germline. The CDR3 DNA reads as TGTGCCAGCAGTATGCAGGGCCATGGGGCGAACACTGAAGCTTTCTTT. Translated: CASSMQGHGANTEAFF. Full variable domain (remainder filled in from reference TRBV2 and TRBJ1-1): EPEVTQTPSHQVTQMGQEVILRCVPISNHLYFYWYRQILGQKVEFLVSFYNNEISEKSEIFDDQFSVERPDGSNFTLKIRSTKLEDSAMYFCASSMQGHGANTEAFFGQGTRLTVV.

The chain links TRBV28 to TRBJ1-6; D remains ambiguous. From germline, CDR1 is MDHEN and CDR2 SYDVKM. The CDR3 is made up of 17 amino acids. Trimming left V 5 bases short and J 0 bases short, with 14 bases between. CDR3 amino acids: CASSQWASSSYNSPLHF. The CDR3 DNA reads TGTGCCAGCAGTCAATGGGCTTCGAGCTCCTATAATTCACCCCTCCACTTT. Looking up the rest from reference TRBV28 and TRBJ1-6 gives the full variable domain: DVKVTQSSRYLVKRTGEKVFLECVQDMDHENMFWYRQDPGLGLRLIYFSYDVKMKEKGDIPEGYSVSREKKERFSLILESASTNQTSMYLCASSQWASSSYNSPLHFGNGTRLTVT.

The count of this clone is one. V and J are TRBV9 and TRBJ2-3; weak D call: TRBD2 (5 bases). The CDR3 covers 12 residues. V was cut by 7 bases and J by 3 bases, with 9 bases left in between. Germline V gives CDR1 SGDLS, CDR2 YYNGEE. The CDR3 DNA sequence: TGTGCCAGCGAGGGAGCTACAGATACGCAGTATTTT. Translation gives CASEGATDTQYF.

The chain recombines TRBV28 with TRBJ1-5; TRBD1 is a possible D gene (6 bases). Between the trimmed V and J ends, which lost 2 bases and 6 bases, there was a span of 11 bases. The CDR3 length is 14 residues. Per germline, CDR1 MDHEN and CDR2 SYDVKM. This CDR3 is CASSLGRGSQPQHF. CDR3 DNA: TGTGCCAGCAGTTTAGGAAGGGGGAGTCAGCCCCAGCATTTT. The entire variable domain, with the rest obtained from reference TRBV28 and TRBJ1-5, is as follows: DVKVTQSSRYLVKRTGEKVFLECVQDMDHENMFWYRQDPGLGLRLIYFSYDVKMKEKGDIPEGYSVSREKKERFSLILESASTNQTSMYLCASSLGRGSQPQHFGDGTRLSIL.

The gene calls are TRBV6-6 and TRBJ1-2, with a tentative D call TRBD1 (5 bases). Deletions cut 6 bases from V and 3 bases from J, with 11 bases between. The CDR3 runs 13 residues. Germline assignment: CDR1 MNHNY and CDR2 SVGAGI (reference sequence). The CDR3 loop reads CASSPTADYGYTF. The DNA for the CDR3 is TGTGCCAGCAGCCCGACAGCCGACTATGGCTACACCTTC.

The V and J genes are TRBV15 and TRBJ1-4; D unclear. CDR1 and CDR2 (germline): LNHNV, YYDKDF (reference sequence). The ends were cut back, 0 bases at V and 1 base at J, with 3 bases in the middle. The CDR3 covers 14 residues. The CDR3 nucleotides read TGTGCCACCAGCAGAGATCTAACTAATGAAAAACTGTTTTTT. This gives the protein CATSRDLTNEKLFF.

This clone has just one count. This sequence joins TRBV18 and TRBJ1-2, with TRBD1 matching over 7 bases. This CDR3 comprises 11 residues. V shed 8 bases, J shed 6 bases, and the junction held 3 bases outside the gene matches. The germline V gene encodes CDR1 KGHSH and CDR2 LQKENI. CDR3 protein: CASTTGNGYTF. In DNA, the CDR3 is TGTGCCAGCACGACAGGGAATGGCTACACCTTC. The entire variable domain, with the rest obtained from reference TRBV18 and TRBJ1-2, is as follows: NAGVMQNPRHLVRRRGQEARLRCSPMKGHSHVYWYRQLPEEGLKFMVYLQKENIIDESGMPKERFSAEFPKEGPSILRIQQVVRGDSAAYFCASTTGNGYTFGSGTRLTVV.

The J gene is TRBJ1-5, the V gene TRBV7-2; unclear D gene. The germline V and J ends were trimmed by 2 bases and 7 bases, with 12 bases remaining between them. Germline CDR1 and CDR2: SGHTA and FQGNSA. This CDR3 contains 14 residues. The CDR3 reads CASSLRVSGQPQHF. CDR3 in DNA: TGTGCCAGCAGCTTACGAGTTTCAGGCCAGCCCCAGCATTTT. Drawing the rest from reference TRBV7-2 and TRBJ1-5, the complete variable domain is GAGVSQSPSNKVTEKGKDVELRCDPISGHTALYWYRQSLGQGLEFLIYFQGNSAPDKSGLPSDRFSAERTGGSVSTLTIQRTQQEDSAVYLCASSLRVSGQPQHFGDGTRLSIL.

The chain recombines TRBV6-5 with TRBJ1-6; D is perhaps TRBD1 (5 bases). Germline V gives CDR1 MNHEY, CDR2 SVGAGI. V gave up 0 bases and J gave up 8 bases, with 14 bases separating them. This CDR3 region has 16 residues. The CDR3 here is CASSYSHDRVYSPLHF. CDR3 DNA sequence: TGTGCCAGCAGTTACTCTCACGACAGAGTTTATTCACCCCTCCACTTT.

This chain uses TRBV5-1 with TRBJ2-7, with D possibly matching TRBD1 (5 bases). This CDR3 is 15 amino acids long. Germline CDR1 is SGHRS and CDR2 is YFSETQ. V lost 4 bases to trimming and J lost 4 bases, with 18 bases between them. The CDR3 region is CASSPLEAGKYEQYF. CDR3 nucleotides: TGCGCCAGCAGCCCCTTAGAAGCAGGGAAGTACGAGCAGTACTTC.

A few counts support this clone. The chain joins TRBV15 to TRBJ1-1; 7 bases align to TRBD1. The CDR3 runs to 15 residues. Germline V gives CDR1 LNHNV, CDR2 YYDKDF (reference sequence). V lost 0 bases, J lost 8 bases, and 9 bases stayed unmatched. CDR3 amino acids: CATSRDQVQGTEAFF. The CDR3 DNA follows: TGTGCCACCAGCAGAGATCAAGTACAGGGGACGGAAGCTTTCTTT.

The gene calls are TRBV5-1 and TRBJ1-5; D uncertain. This CDR3 has 15 residues. Trimming pared 3 bases from V and 1 base from J, leaving 11 bases between. The germline V gene encodes CDR1 SGHRS and CDR2 YFSETQ. The CDR3 loop is CASSSGGQSNQPQHF. The CDR3 DNA reads TGCGCCAGCAGCTCTGGTGGGCAGAGCAATCAGCCCCAGCATTTT.

The chain combines TRBV5-1 with TRBJ1-1; 7 bases line up with TRBD1. Germline V gene sequence: CDR1 SGHRS, CDR2 YFSETQ. The CDR3 consists of 15 residues. V was clipped by 4 bases and J by 4 bases; unmatched bases: 10. In DNA form, the CDR3 reads TGCGCCAGCAGCATCCGGGACAGTAAGGTCACTGAAGCTTTCTTT. It specifies CASSIRDSKVTEAFF.

This chain joins TRBV7-3 and TRBJ2-5, with 12 bases matching TRBD2. Trimming removed 5 bases from V and 4 bases from J; junction bases left unmatched: 5. The CDR3 is 15 residues long. From germline, CDR1 is SGHTA and CDR2 FQGTGA. The CDR3 region is CASSELGLAGETQYF. The CDR3 DNA reads as TGTGCCAGCAGCGAGTTGGGACTAGCGGGAGAGACCCAGTACTTC.

This chain uses TRBV25-1 with TRBJ2-2; TRBD1 agrees at 7 bases. Germline values: CDR1 MGHDK, CDR2 SYGVNS. The CDR3 covers 15 residues. J lost 3 bases, V lost 1 base, and 2 bases had no gene match. The CDR3 reads CASSELGTDTGELFF. CDR3 DNA: TGTGCCAGCAGTGAATTGGGGACAGACACCGGGGAGCTGTTTTTT.

Remarks on this clone: One junction end does not reproduce the germline sequence, and a read error may be involved. The rearrangement uses TRBV2 and TRBJ2-1; 9 nucleotides match TRBD2. Germline assignment: CDR1 SNHLY and CDR2 FYNNEI. The CDR3 contains 13 residues. The CDR3: CASSEDAGTSRVF. Written as DNA, the CDR3 is TGTGCCAGCAGTGAAGATGCCGGGACTAGCCGCGTCTTC.

V gene TRBV6-5 combines with J gene TRBJ1-2, with unresolved D. CDR1 is MNHEY and CDR2 is SVGAGI in the germline V gene. V was clipped by 5 bases and J by 8 bases, with 12 bases between them. The CDR3 covers 12 residues. The CDR3 reads CASSTRGIGYTF. The CDR3 DNA reads as TGTGCCAGCAGTACTCGGGGTATAGGCTACACCTTC.

For this clone: One end of the junction fails to match germline, which may point to a read error. The CDR3 region has the DNA TGTGGCAGCCGGGACAGGGGGACCGGGGAGCTGTTTTTT. As protein: CGSRDRGTGELFF. The rearrangement links TRBV7-9 to TRBJ2-2, with TRBD1 matching over 11 bases. The CDR3 has 13 amino acids. Germline CDR1 is SEHNR and CDR2 is FQNEAQ (reference sequence).

The chain combines TRBV18 with TRBJ2-3; D is ambiguous. Per germline, CDR1 KGHSH and CDR2 LQKENI. The CDR3 runs to 17 residues. Trimming removed 0 bases at V and 4 bases at J, with 17 bases between. This CDR3 reads CASSPPPVTPSADTQYF. The CDR3 DNA reads as TGTGCCAGCTCACCACCGCCAGTGACCCCGAGCGCAGATACGCAGTATTTT.

This chain links TRBV30 with TRBJ1-2, with TRBD1 matching over 7 bases. Germline V gene sequence: CDR1 GTSNPN, CDR2 SVGIG (reference sequence). V lost 3 bases and J lost 4; bases outside the gene matches: 5. This CDR3 region has 13 residues. The CDR3 DNA sequence: TGTGCCTGGAGAAGGGGGCAGTTCTATGGCTACACCTTC. This sequence encodes CAWRRGQFYGYTF. Complete variable domain (other parts from reference TRBV30 and TRBJ1-2): SQTIHQWPATLVQPVGSPLSLECTVEGTSNPNLYWYRQAAGRGLQLLFYSVGIGQISSEVPQNLSASRPQDRQFILSSKKLLLSDSGFYLCAWRRGQFYGYTFGSGTRLTVV.